This T cell receptor beta chain was observed in a study of Tregs in tolerant kidney transplant recipients. Note on this clone: One end of the junction fails to match germline, which may point to a read error. The same CDR3 arises from other DNA sequences in this sample as well.

The V gene's germline CDR1 is SGHDT and CDR2 YYEEEE. The CDR3 contains 14 residues. The repertoire was sequenced with immunoSEQ multiplex PCR; TCRdb's copy has only in-frame clones and lacks some. The sample contains 75,000 to 100,000 clones, over 85% of which appear only once. Mixed chimerism was transient after nonmyeloablative marrow transplants from related graft donors. This chain links TRBV5-6 with TRBJ2-5; D remains ambiguous. This clonotype originated in a human patient who received a combined kidney and bone marrow transplant. These T cells may partly come from the graft donor. The source was CD4+ T cells from blood (PBMCs), collected 12 months after the transplant. The CDR3 reads CASSLDPRKETQYF. CDR3 DNA: TGCGCCAGCAGCTTGGATCCCAGGAAAGAGACCCAGTACTTC.